The sequence of this TCR beta chain was determined in a study of response to subunit inactivated influenza vaccine. TCRdb used MiXCR to reprocess the RT-PCR reads, holding one entry per CDR3 protein. The sample contains about 480,000 distinct CDR3 sequences, approximately 13% of which appear only once. Trimming removed 3 bases from V and 4 bases from J, with 14 bases in between. This CDR3 comprises 15 residues. This specimen consisted of PBMCs from blood, obtained 45 days after vaccination. This chain links TRBV12-3 or TRBV12-4 with TRBJ2-3; D perhaps matches TRBD2 (5 bases). This TCR came from a man aged 50-60 years who received an inactivated influenza vaccine. This CDR3 is CASSFQSSAADTQYF. In DNA, the CDR3 is TGTGCCAGCAGTTTCCAGAGTAGCGCCGCAGATACGCAGTATTTT.